This TCR beta chain stems from a study of T cells in Graves' hyperthyroidism and ophthalmopathy. Across the whole study: Before any treatment, at initial diagnosis, peripheral blood was collected. Study-level findings and limits: Blood also held most thyroid clonotypes expanded beyond 0.001. Ophthalmopathy could be told apart from stable hyperthyroidism with a 13 V-J model.

Germline CDR1 is ENHRY and CDR2 is SYGVKD. V was trimmed by 2 bases and J by 5 bases, leaving 6 bases between them. This CDR3 is built from 13 residues. RNA transcripts yielded amplified TCR beta CDR3 regions. When the TCR CDR3 underwent first-round RT-PCR, the HTBI primer set was used. TCRdb independently ran MiXCR on the multiplex PCR reads; one entry per CDR3 protein. The repertoire includes 750,000 to 900,000 distinct CDR3 sequences, over 35% of them detected once, and approximately 8.7% sits in the top ten. Many counts were recorded for this clonotype. Antigen unknown. Sequenced: blood. The rearrangement uses TRBV10-3 and TRBJ2-2, with unresolved D. This clonotype originated in a man between 18 and 29 years old with Graves' hyperthyroidism. CDR3 bases: TGTGCCATCAGTGAGCCAGCTACCGGGGAGCTGTTTTTT. Its translation: CAISEPATGELFF.